These T cell receptor beta chains were read from a single sample in a study of glioma-infiltrating T cells. TCRdb reprocessed the multiplex PCR reads with MiXCR, giving one entry per CDR3 protein. The table has about 140,000 distinct CDR3 sequences, 30% to 40% seen once. The sample was glioma tissue, nonneoplastic brain tissue, or PBMCs (not recorded which). Receptor source: a human donor with low-grade glioma or glioblastoma, undergoing nonglioma brain surgery, or in good health (not recorded which). Both conserved end residues are part of each CDR3. D genes are given only for firm matches. Size tells how often a clone was seen (once, few, many) or the class of an expanded clone, and some rows leave it out.

abundance,v_gene,d_gene,j_gene,CDR3aa,CDR3nt
few,TRBV28,.,TRBJ2-3,CASRVSRGTDTQYF,TGTGCCAGCAGGGTATCTAGAGGCACAGATACGCAGTATTTT
.,TRBV10-1,.,TRBJ2-7,CASSENSDEQYF,TGCGCCAGCAGTGAAAACTCAGACGAGCAGTACTTC
.,TRBV10-3,TRBD2,TRBJ2-3,CASSPGLARSTDKQYF,TGTGCCAGCAGTCCTGGACTAGCGAGGAGCACAGATAAGCAGTATTTT
few,TRBV27,.,TRBJ2-3,CASSLSSTRGTDTQYF,TGTGCCAGCAGTTTGAGCTCAACCCGGGGCACAGATACGCAGTATTTT
.,TRBV4-1,.,TRBJ2-7,CASSQASDPRQYEQYF,TGCGCCAGCAGCCAAGCGAGCGACCCCCGGCAGTACGAGCAGTACTTC
.,TRBV19,.,TRBJ2-1,CASSIGPGTYNEQFF,TGTGCCAGTAGTATAGGTCCCGGGACCTACAATGAGCAGTTCTTC
.,TRBV19,.,TRBJ1-1,CASSLYKALGSSEAFF,TGTGCCAGTAGTTTATACAAGGCCCTCGGAAGTTCTGAAGCTTTCTTT
few,TRBV6-2/TRBV6-3,.,TRBJ1-2,CASSYSLFYGYTF,TGTGCCAGCAGTTACTCGCTGTTCTACGGCTACACCTTC
few,TRBV28,.,TRBJ1-3,CASIGGNTIYF,TGTGCCAGCATTGGAGGAAACACCATATATTTT
few,TRBV28,TRBD2,TRBJ2-1,CASRGLAGVNEQFF,TGTGCCAGCAGAGGGCTAGCGGGAGTGAATGAGCAGTTCTTC
.,TRBV27,.,TRBJ2-2,CASRGSGELFF,TGTGCCAGCCGAGGATCCGGGGAGCTGTTTTTT
.,TRBV6-1,.,TRBJ2-5,CASSTPRDIETQYF,TGTGCCAGCAGTACCCCCCGGGATATAGAGACCCAGTACTTC
.,TRBV10-2,TRBD1,TRBJ2-7,CASSEFSPRTGAYEQYF,TGCGCCAGCAGTGAATTTTCCCCTAGGACAGGGGCCTACGAGCAGTACTTC
.,TRBV6-2/TRBV6-3,TRBD2,TRBJ2-7,CAARGTSVSYEQYF,TGTGCCGCCCGAGGGACTAGCGTTTCCTACGAGCAGTACTTC
many,TRBV27,.,TRBJ1-1,CASSSLKGAFF,TGTGCCAGCAGTTCTCTCAAAGGAGCTTTCTTT
.,TRBV19,.,TRBJ1-2,CASSMGYGYTF,TGTGCCAGTAGTATGGGTTATGGCTACACCTTC
.,TRBV6-6,.,TRBJ2-6,CASTDGETGANVLTF,TGTGCCAGCACCGACGGGGAGACTGGGGCCAACGTCCTGACTTTC
.,TRBV4-3,TRBD1,TRBJ1-4,CASSQDIGTEEKLFF,TGCGCCAGCAGCCAAGATATAGGGACAGAAGAAAAACTGTTTTTT
few,TRBV20-1,TRBD1,TRBJ2-7,CSARGGTGGEFEQYF,TGCAGTGCTAGAGGTGGGACAGGGGGCGAGTTTGAGCAGTACTTC
.,TRBV4-1,.,TRBJ1-1,CASSKGQGILTEAFF,TGCGCCAGCAGCAAAGGGCAGGGCATCCTCACTGAAGCTTTCTTT
.,TRBV28,TRBD2,TRBJ2-3,CASSDLAGEGTQYF,TGTGCCAGCAGTGATCTAGCGGGAGAGGGAACGCAGTATTTT
.,TRBV6-1,TRBD2,TRBJ2-7,CASSRTGTIDYEQYF,TGTGCCAGCAGCCGGACCGGGACTATTGATTACGAGCAGTACTTC
few,TRBV28,.,TRBJ2-5,CASSPQTLLETQYF,TGTGCCAGCAGTCCCCAGACTCTTCTGGAGACCCAGTACTTC
few,TRBV4-1,.,TRBJ1-1,CASSQDRRREAFF,TGCGCCAGCAGCCAAGATAGGAGGCGTGAAGCTTTCTTT